This entry describes one T cell receptor (beta chain). Its antigen remains unknown. The data derive from a study of shared clonotypes between healthy human individuals. Turning to the study itself: The study drew on two women and a few men aged 18 to 49 as donors. Study-wide results and caveats: Larger estimated richness was generally seen in naive subsets than in memory subsets.

V gave up 3 bases and J gave up 4 bases; unmatched junction bases: 10. Germline CDR1 and CDR2: SGHRS and YFSETQ. CDR3 length: 18 residues. Healthy HIV-negative adults with no recent acute infections or vaccinations were recruited as donors. Splitting of CD4+ cells produced CD45RA+ naive and CD45RA-negative memory subsets. Generated by immunoSEQ multiplex PCR, the TCRdb table keeps only in-frame clones and is missing some. The data hold about 1,500,000 clones, with approximately 96% observed a single time. Sequencing used naive CD4+ T cells sorted from blood. The sample's subset: CD45RA+ positively selected. The clonotype comes from a young man in good health. This chain uses TRBV5-1 with TRBJ2-3; 14 bases map to TRBD2. For the CDR3, the DNA is TGCGCCAGCAGCTCGGGACTAGCGGGAGTGTTTATCGCAGATACGCAGTATTTT. It encodes CASSSGLAGVFIADTQYF.